This entry describes one TCR beta chain. This clonotype was found once. The antigen it binds to is not known. Base qualities are not provided; no much larger clone lies one nucleotide away. The donors were 40 or so Caucasian individuals from Russia, aged roughly 6 to 90 years, who were systemically healthy. Each donor gave ten milliliters of peripheral blood, collected into EDTA-treated Vacutainer tubes. Ficoll-Paque density-gradient centrifugation was used to isolate PBMCs, with at least 6.5 million per sample. Total RNA, at least 5.5 micrograms per sample, was extracted from PBMCs with Trizol reagent. For every donor, an aliquot of PBMCs went through flow cytometry to measure the percentages of naive CD45RAhigh/CD27high T cells. Library generation was performed with 5' RACE. Sequencing took place on an Illumina HiSeq 2500. A second PCR of about 6 to 12 cycles was run with a J-beta primer mix and a sample-barcoded 5' primer. A unique molecular identifier was introduced onto each TCR beta cDNA molecule by a template-switch 5' adaptor carrying 12 random nucleotides. At least 3 million CDR3-containing paired-end reads were obtained from each sample. All of the RNA was converted into first-strand cDNA using the Mint cDNA synthesis kit, with a TRBC-specific oligonucleotide serving as the primer. Following uracil-DNA glycosylase treatment, a first 18-cycle PCR with universal primers M1SS and BC2_uni_R was performed on all cDNA. Concerning the study's data processing: Each sample was normalized by randomly selecting 1 million high-quality reads, each carrying a distinct molecular identifier. Reads sharing molecular identifiers were discarded rather than binned into consensus sequences. MiTCR, set to a Q25 quality threshold and the strictest error-elimination algorithm, was used for CDR3 identification, clonotype clustering and error correction. A nonparametric unseen species model with Euler transformation was used to estimate lower-bound total TCR beta diversity. The raw public reads went through TCRdb reprocessing: fastp at Q25, MiXCR clone calling, in-frame beta chains kept. One record per CDR3 amino acid sequence lists the most common genes and DNA. TCRdb's processing, not the authors', yielded these V and J calls. The sample table records 1,500,000 or so distinct CDR3 sequences; roughly 43% of these occur just once. Around 4% of the sample is in the top ten clones.

This specimen belongs to a study of blood T cells in healthy people across ages (dated by TCRdb to 2015 to 2017). Background for the entire study: In model experiments, template switching captured roughly one uniquely barcoded TCR beta cDNA molecule for every two T cells. Two additional independent replicas of 1 million unique cDNA reads from the same blood draw were analyzed for two donors (one aged 18 to 29 and one aged 80 or older). Age-related changes in TCR beta repertoire diversity were measured in the study by deep sequencing normalized with unique cDNA molecular identifiers. Four age groups were formed from the donors: young (average 16 years), middle-aged (roughly 38), aged (roughly 59) and long-lived (around 82). To avoid experimental bias, donors of different ages were distributed randomly across sequencing lanes. General study outcomes and caveats: Because the CMV infection status of the donors was unknown, age-related changes in expanded clonotypes may potentially have been confounded. Estimates of total diversity based on one million sequenced T cells were regarded as lower bounds and as underestimates. Because profiling used bulk unsorted PBMCs, naive and antigen-experienced compartments could not be compared conclusively. Observed TCR beta diversity correlated strongly with the percentage of naive T cells measured by flow cytometry. Compared with the aged group, more naive CD4+ T cells, fewer expanded clones and increased TCR diversity were shown by the long-lived group, suggesting age selection. Observed TCR beta diversity per million T cells fell roughly linearly with age, and a significant reduction was already apparent by age about 43.

The CDR3, cysteine through phenylalanine, is 17 amino acids long. Only the CDR3 DNA is retained, 51 bases long and in frame from the first base. Sequenced: blood. This TCR was recovered from a woman in her late teens or twenties in good health. The chain was built from TRBV21-1 and TRBJ1-1; the table's D call of TRBD1 was not tested on the DNA. TRBV21-1 is marked as a pseudogene. The CDR3 region reads CASSPLDKEGRDTEAFF. The DNA sequence is TGTGCCAGCAGCCCCCTGGACAAAGAGGGTAGGGACACTGAAGCTTTCTTT.